This entry is about one TCR beta chain. The data stem from a study of siplizumab effects on memory and regulatory T cells. With 2 bases removed from V and 11 bases from J, the gap between germline ends came to 9 bases. This CDR3 spans 11 amino acids. The germline CDR1 and CDR2 sequences are MNHNS and SASEGT. Method: immunoSEQ multiplex PCR; TCRdb's copy keeps in-frame clones and lacks some. Of under 150,000 clones in the sample, 94% are singletons; the top ten hold roughly 1.5%. Material: non-Treg CD4+ T cells sorted from blood. This receptor was taken from a human donor in good health. The chain is built from TRBV6-1 and TRBJ1-1; no clear D gene. Here the CDR3 reads CASSESSKAFF. In DNA form, the CDR3 reads TGTGCCAGCAGTGAAAGTTCCAAGGCTTTCTTT.